The 27 T cell receptor beta chains presented below share a single source sample, sequenced in a study of response to subunit inactivated influenza vaccine (dated by TCRdb to 2017 to 2018). Library creation used RT-PCR. TCRdb lists the instrument as Illumina HiSeq 2500. Clones were called with MiXCR by TCRdb after fastp trimmed the public reads at Q25, and only in-frame beta chains were retained. Merged by CDR3 protein, the rows form single entries marked with the most common genes and DNA. Within this sample are about 570,000 distinct CDR3 sequences, with around 11% of them counted one time only. Of the sample, 11% falls within the top ten clones. The same sample was also studied in work on T cells expressing NK-cell markers. Drawing on the second study: TCR beta cDNA libraries were made by 5'RACE template switching that added a universal primer site and unique molecular identifiers.

This specimen consisted of PBMCs from blood, obtained on the day of vaccination. The receptors were gathered from a man aged 50 to 59 who received an inactivated influenza vaccine. Donor details come from another sample of the same person, matched by shared clones.

This chain links TRBV7-6 with TRBJ2-1, with 8 positions matching TRBD2. The CDR3 is made up of 15 amino acids. Per germline, CDR1 SGHVS and CDR2 FNYEAQ. V dropped 1 base and J dropped 7; count of bases not matched to a gene: 6. The chain's CDR3 is CASSLETSARNEQFF. The CDR3 nucleotides read TGTGCCAGCAGCTTAGAGACTAGCGCCAGGAATGAGCAGTTCTTC.

This chain links TRBV12-3 or TRBV12-4 with TRBJ2-7; D perhaps matches TRBD2 (5 bases). V shed 2 bases and J shed 3 bases, with 11 bases lying between them. This CDR3 region has 14 residues. The CDR3 DNA reads TGTGCCAGCAGTTTAAGCGGATCTCACTACGAGCAGTACTTC. Translation gives CASSLSGSHYEQYF.

The chain joins TRBV20-1 to TRBJ1-1, with D possibly matching TRBD1 (6 bases). The CDR3 runs to 14 residues. V was trimmed by 1 base and J by 4 bases, leaving 13 bases between them. Germline V gene lookup returns CDR1 DFQATT and CDR2 SNEGSKA (reference sequence). CDR3 loop: CSARVRGGSTEAFF. The CDR3 DNA reads as TGCAGTGCTAGAGTGAGAGGGGGAAGCACTGAAGCTTTCTTT.

This chain joins TRBV5-1 and TRBJ2-3; 13 positions match TRBD2. V dropped 4 bases and J dropped 4; count of bases not matched to a gene: 6. The CDR3 consists of 16 residues. Per the germline V gene, CDR1 is SGHRS and CDR2 is YFSETQ. CDR3: CASSLRLAGGADTQYF. The CDR3 coding sequence is TGCGCCAGCAGCCTGAGACTAGCGGGAGGCGCAGATACGCAGTATTTT.

This clonotype was seen more than once but under ten times. V and J are TRBV29-1 and TRBJ2-7, with 7 bases aligning to TRBD1. CDR3 size: 14 residues. From germline, CDR1 is SQVTM and CDR2 ANQGSEA. V dropped 4 bases and J dropped 4; count of bases not matched to a gene: 10. The CDR3 sequence: CSVVVRGQVYEQYF. The CDR3 nucleotides read TGCAGCGTTGTCGTCCGCGGACAGGTTTACGAGCAGTACTTC.

At least ten counts were recorded for this clonotype. The chain links TRBV3-1 to TRBJ2-7; TRBD1 matches at 12 bases. Germline V CDR1 and CDR2: LGHDT, YNNKEL (reference sequence). The CDR3 loop spans 17 amino acids. V was clipped by 4 bases and J by 5 bases; unmatched bases: 12. DNA of the CDR3: TGTGCCAGCAGCCCCTCGTACCGCGGGACAGGGGGCAACGAGCAGTACTTC. Its translation is CASSPSYRGTGGNEQYF.

This clonotype was detected a few times. This sequence joins TRBV29-1 and TRBJ2-3; 7 positions match TRBD2. The CDR3 contains 14 residues. V shed 6 bases and J 0 bases; nucleotides not matched to a gene: 6. Germline V gene lookup returns CDR1 SQVTM and CDR2 ANQGSEA. The CDR3 is CSVLLAISTDTQYF. The CDR3 DNA follows: TGCAGCGTCTTACTAGCGATCAGCACAGATACGCAGTATTTT.

This clonotype was counted many times. This chain links TRBV12-3 or TRBV12-4 with TRBJ1-3; maybe TRBD1 (5 bases). V was pared by 8 bases and J by 0 bases, with 11 bases between. This CDR3 is 14 amino acids long. CDR3 residues: CASGDLNSGNTIYF. CDR3 sequence (DNA): TGTGCCAGCGGGGACCTTAACTCTGGAAACACCATATATTTT.

The genes are TRBV14 and TRBJ2-5; TRBD2 is a possible D gene (6 bases). The V and J ends lost 0 bases and 5 bases respectively, with 16 bases between them. CDR3 length equals 16 residues. Germline V gene data show CDR1 as SGHDN and CDR2 as FVKESK. CDR3 DNA sequence: TGTGCCAGCAGCCAAGATGGGACTCCCTGGTGGGAGACCCAGTACTTC. This gives the protein CASSQDGTPWWETQYF.

This clonotype has just a few counts. This rearrangement joins TRBV5-1 to TRBJ2-3, with 13 positions matching TRBD2. CDR1 SGHRS and CDR2 YFSETQ come from the germline V gene. The CDR3 extends over 15 amino acids. V shed 6 bases and J 4 bases; nucleotides not matched to a gene: 5. The CDR3 DNA follows: TGCGCCAGCACCCAACTAGCGGGGGGGGCAGATACGCAGTATTTT. This sequence encodes CASTQLAGGADTQYF.

J is TRBJ2-7 and V is TRBV18; TRBD2 might be the D (6 bases). The CDR3 extends over 17 amino acids. Trimming left V 2 bases short and J 7 bases short, with 24 bases between. Germline values: CDR1 KGHSH, CDR2 LQKENI. Written as DNA, the CDR3 is TGTGCCAGCTCACCAGCAGGCATTGGGACTGCCCCGGGGGAGCAGTACTTC. Protein: CASSPAGIGTAPGEQYF.

The chain uses TRBV20-1 and TRBJ1-5; D remains ambiguous. V was clipped by 7 bases and J by 4 bases, with 11 bases between them. Germline V lookup: CDR1 DFQATT, CDR2 SNEGSKA (reference sequence). This CDR3 is 12 amino acids long. DNA for the CDR3: TGCAGTGTAGGGCAGACTAATCAGCCCCAGCATTTT. As protein: CSVGQTNQPQHF.

The sample holds a few counts of this clonotype. The chain couples TRBV7-9 to TRBJ1-4; D is undetermined. The CDR3 extends over 15 amino acids. V was shortened by 4 bases and J by 4 bases, with 13 bases between the two germline ends. The germline CDR1 and CDR2 sequences are SEHNR and FQNEAQ (reference sequence). This CDR3 is CASSSAWRDNEKLFF. CDR3 bases: TGTGCCAGCAGCTCAGCCTGGAGGGATAATGAAAAACTGTTTTTT.

The gene calls are TRBV6-2 or TRBV6-3 and TRBJ2-4, with 11 bases matching TRBD1. Germline values: CDR1 MNHEY, CDR2 SVGEGT. CDR3 length equals 19 residues. The ends lost 8 bases at V and 6 bases at J; junction bases unmatched: 21. The CDR3 protein is CASAFSVGTGGGFGNIQYF. CDR3 nucleotides: TGTGCCAGCGCCTTTTCTGTTGGGACAGGGGGAGGATTTGGAAACATTCAGTACTTC.

The chain joins TRBV28 to TRBJ2-7; unclear D gene. CDR1 and CDR2 from the germline V gene are MDHEN and SYDVKM. CDR3 length equals 13 residues. Trimming removed 6 bases from V and 7 bases from J, with 16 bases in between. The CDR3, as DNA: TGTGCCAGCAGGTGGGCCAGTGGGGATGAGCAGTACTTC. This encodes CASRWASGDEQYF.

The chain recombines TRBV5-1 with TRBJ2-5; 7 bases agree with TRBD2. J lost 1 base, V lost 0 bases, and 6 bases had no gene match. CDR3 length: 16 residues. The germline V gene encodes CDR1 SGHRS and CDR2 YFSETQ. CDR3 nucleotides: TGCGCCAGCAGCTTGGGGACTAGTCTTTCCCAAGAGACCCAGTACTTC. Translated, it gives CASSLGTSLSQETQYF.

V is TRBV7-2 and J is TRBJ2-2; no definite D call. The CDR3 extends over 15 amino acids. Trimming removed 5 bases at V and 4 bases at J, with 14 bases between. CDR1 SGHTA and CDR2 FQGNSA come from the germline V gene. DNA for the CDR3: TGTGCCAGCAGCATACGGACCGGTGGCACCGGGGAGCTGTTTTTT. Translated: CASSIRTGGTGELFF. Filled out from reference TRBV7-2 and TRBJ2-2, the complete variable domain reads GAGVSQSPSNKVTEKGKDVELRCDPISGHTALYWYRQSLGQGLEFLIYFQGNSAPDKSGLPSDRFSAERTGGSVSTLTIQRTQQEDSAVYLCASSIRTGGTGELFFGEGSRLTVL.

This clonotype has just a few counts. This chain joins TRBV20-1 and TRBJ1-2, with 7 bases lining up with TRBD1. V lost 4 bases, J lost 3 bases, and 5 bases stayed unmatched. Germline assignment: CDR1 DFQATT and CDR2 SNEGSKA (reference sequence). This CDR3 spans 13 amino acids. The CDR3 DNA reads TGCAGTGCTATAGAAGACAGGGACTATGGCTACACCTTC. Translation: CSAIEDRDYGYTF.

The rearrangement links TRBV7-9 to TRBJ2-7, with 7 nucleotides matching TRBD1. Germline loops: CDR1 SEHNR, CDR2 FQNEAQ (reference sequence). CDR3 length: 14 residues. V trimming: 1 base; J trimming: 3 bases; junction bases outside the gene matches: 3. DNA for the CDR3: TGTGCCAGCAGCTTAGAGACAGGGAGCTACGAGCAGTACTTC. Translating it yields CASSLETGSYEQYF.

The table lists this clonotype with a few counts. The DNA of the CDR3 is TGTGCCAGCAGTAGAAGACAGGGGGCCGGGGAGCTGTTTTTT. Residues: CASSRRQGAGELFF. The V gene is TRBV6-1, the J gene TRBJ2-2, with 9 nucleotides matching TRBD1. From germline, CDR1 is MNHNS and CDR2 SASEGT. CDR3 size: 14 residues. V lost 5 bases to trimming and J lost 6 bases; unmatched junction nucleotides: 4.

This clonotype was seen only a few times. The J gene is TRBJ2-3, the V gene TRBV24-1; 7 bases agree with TRBD1. V was clipped by 3 bases and J by 3 bases; unmatched bases: 8. Germline lookup yields CDR1 KGHDR and CDR2 SFDVKD. The CDR3 is made up of 16 amino acids. In DNA, the CDR3 is TGTGCCACCAGTGATCCTGGGACAGTTTCAACAGATACGCAGTATTTT. Translation gives CATSDPGTVSTDTQYF.

This clonotype was observed many times. This sequence joins TRBV2 and TRBJ2-3, with 8 positions matching TRBD2. The CDR3 contains 13 residues. Germline-derived CDR1 and CDR2 are SNHLY and FYNNEI. The CDR3 loop is CGFREGSPDTQYF. CDR3 sequence (DNA): TGTGGATTTCGGGAGGGCTCACCCGATACGCAGTATTTT. Based on the CDR3 plus reference TRBV2 and TRBJ2-3, the full variable domain is EPEVTQTPSHQVTQMGQEVILRCVPISNHLYFYWYRQILGQKVEFLVSFYNNEISEKSEIFDDQFSVERPDGSNFTLKIRSTKLEDSAMYFCGFREGSPDTQYFGPGTRLTVL.

This clonotype was seen a handful of times. The chain carries TRBV18 and TRBJ2-5; 8 nucleotides line up with TRBD1. The CDR3 is made up of 15 amino acids. Germline assignment: CDR1 KGHSH and CDR2 LQKENI. V gave up 3 bases and J gave up 3 bases; unmatched junction bases: 6. CDR3 sequence reads: CASSPPTGEKETQYF. DNA for the CDR3: TGTGCCAGCTCACCTCCGACAGGGGAAAAAGAGACCCAGTACTTC.

The J gene is TRBJ2-7, the V gene TRBV20-1; D is uncertain. Trimming removed 1 base at V and 0 bases at J, with 10 bases between. The CDR3 is 14 amino acids. Germline CDR1 and CDR2: DFQATT and SNEGSKA (reference sequence). CDR3 amino acids: CSARGPSSSYEQYF. CDR3 coding DNA: TGCAGTGCTAGAGGGCCATCCAGCTCCTACGAGCAGTACTTC.

This clonotype occurred many times. This sequence joins TRBV20-1 and TRBJ2-7; TRBD1 aligns across 9 bases. Germline CDR1 reads DFQATT; CDR2 reads SNEGSKA (reference sequence). J gave up 3 bases and V 6 bases, and 3 bases lay outside the gene matches. This CDR3 is 12 amino acids long. The chain's CDR3 is CSARQGGYEQYF. The CDR3, as DNA: TGCAGTGCCAGACAGGGGGGCTACGAGCAGTACTTC.

This clonotype was seen more than once but under ten times. The chain employs TRBV10-3 and TRBJ2-1, with 10 bases fitting TRBD2. CDR1 and CDR2 (germline): ENHRY, SYGVKD. J was trimmed by 3 bases and V by 0 bases; bases with no gene match: 8. This CDR3 region has 18 residues. The CDR3 sequence: CAISESGGLAMDYNEQFF. CDR3 DNA sequence: TGTGCCATCAGTGAGTCGGGGGGACTAGCGATGGACTACAATGAGCAGTTCTTC.

This clonotype was seen repeatedly, ten times or more. V gene TRBV7-9 combines with J gene TRBJ2-1; D is perhaps TRBD1 or TRBD2 (6 bases each). With 3 bases removed from V and 5 bases from J, the gap between germline ends came to 14 bases. CDR3 size: 15 residues. Germline V lookup: CDR1 SEHNR, CDR2 FQNEAQ (reference sequence). The DNA for the CDR3 is TGTGCCAGCAGCTTGGGTGGGGGGCCCAACAATGAGCAGTTCTTC. Translating it yields CASSLGGGPNNEQFF.